The 15 T cell receptor beta chains given below trace back to one sample, sequenced in a study of cytomegalovirus exposure and HLA in healthy donors. PCR used 60 Vbeta primers and 13 Jbeta primers. The assay was immunoSEQ multiplex PCR, and TCRdb's table has in-frame clones only and misses some. This sample carries 130,000 to 150,000 clones, roughly three quarters of them seen once, and the ten largest clones take 4.9%. The material sequenced was PBMCs. All receptors come from a woman between 50 and 59 years old in good health and CMV-seronegative.

The chain carries TRBV7-8 and TRBJ2-3; 12 nucleotides match TRBD2. Per the germline V gene, CDR1 is SGHVS and CDR2 is FQNEAQ. The V gene end was trimmed by 3 bases and the J gene end by 2 bases; junction bases not matched to a gene: 6. CDR3 length equals 17 residues. The CDR3 DNA reads TGTGCCAGCAGCTTCCCAACTAGCGGGGGGTACACAGATACGCAGTATTTT. It yields the protein CASSFPTSGGYTDTQYF.

The V call is TRBV5-1, the J call TRBJ2-5, with unresolved D. Matching the DNA end better, TRBJ2-7 makes the J call doubtful. Germline loops: CDR1 SGHRS, CDR2 YFSETQ. This CDR3 has 12 residues. CDR3 amino acids: CASSQSSYEQYF. CDR3 sequence (DNA): TGCGCCAGCAGCCAAAGCTCCTACGAGCAGTACTTC.

The chain joins TRBV6-5 to TRBJ2-5; 7 bases line up with TRBD1. V was clipped by 6 bases and J by 4 bases; unmatched bases: 8. The CDR3 spans 14 residues. Looked up from germline, CDR1 is MNHEY and CDR2 is SVGAGI. The chain's CDR3 is CASSLPDRAETQYF. The CDR3 DNA sequence: TGTGCCAGCAGCCTCCCCGACAGGGCAGAGACCCAGTACTTC.

This clone was seen a handful of times. This rearrangement joins TRBV19 to TRBJ2-6; D is possibly TRBD2 (5 bases). CDR1 and CDR2 from the germline V gene are LNHDA and SQIVND (reference sequence). The CDR3 covers 13 residues. V lost 10 bases and J 2 bases, leaving 9 bases between the germline ends. The CDR3 DNA sequence: TGTGCCACGGTCGGGGCTGGGGCCAACGTCCTGACTTTC. This sequence encodes CATVGAGANVLTF.

The chain carries TRBV11-2 and TRBJ2-7; D perhaps matches TRBD2 (5 bases). CDR1 and CDR2 from the germline V gene are SGHAT and FQNNGV. The CDR3 runs 16 residues. Trimming removed 0 bases at V and 5 bases at J, with 17 bases between. The CDR3 sequence: CASSLELETGIHEQYF. CDR3 in DNA: TGTGCCAGCAGCTTAGAATTGGAGACCGGGATCCACGAGCAGTACTTC.

As for this clone: The germline gene is not matched at one end of the junction; a read error may be the cause. The chain couples TRBV7-9 to TRBJ2-7, with 7 bases that match TRBD1. CDR1 is SEHNR, CDR2 FQNEAQ, per germline (reference sequence). This CDR3 is 14 amino acids long. The CDR3 DNA reads as TGTTCCAGCAGCCAACGGGACAGCTCCTACGAGCAGTACTTC. Translated: CSSSQRDSSYEQYF. The complete variable domain, with remaining parts taken from reference TRBV7-9 and TRBJ2-7, reads DTGVSQNPRHKITKRGQNVTFRCDPISEHNRLYWYRQTLGQGPEFLTYFQNEAQLEKSRLLSDRFSAERPKGSFSTLEIQRTEQGDSAMYLCSSSQRDSSYEQYFGPGTRLTVT.

This clone was seen once. An end of the junction does not agree with germline; a read error may underlie this. The chain is built from TRBV7-7 and TRBJ2-7, with 7 bases matching TRBD2. The CDR3 contains 14 residues. The germline CDR1 and CDR2 sequences are SSHAT and FNYEAQ (reference sequence). CDR3: CASSLSGRTDEQYF. The CDR3 DNA sequence: TGTGCTAGCAGCTTATCCGGGAGGACTGACGAGCAGTACTTC.

The chain carries TRBV28 and TRBJ1-5; possibly TRBD1 for D (6 bases). V lost 2 bases to trimming and J lost 6 bases, with 11 bases between them. Germline V gene lookup returns CDR1 MDHEN and CDR2 SYDVKM. The CDR3 totals 14 residues. The CDR3 protein is CASSLQGFGQPQHF. The DNA for the CDR3 is TGTGCCAGCAGTTTACAGGGGTTCGGTCAGCCCCAGCATTTT.

The chain recombines TRBV7-6 with TRBJ2-5; perhaps TRBD1 as D (5 bases). V lost 4 bases and J 3 bases, leaving 9 bases between the germline ends. Per the germline V gene, CDR1 is SGHVS and CDR2 is FNYEAQ. The CDR3 has 13 residues. CDR3 region: CASSWLGEETQYF. CDR3 in DNA: TGTGCCAGCAGCTGGTTAGGGGAAGAGACCCAGTACTTC.

The V call is TRBV10-3, the J call TRBJ1-1, with TRBD1 matching 11 bases. Per the germline V gene, CDR1 is ENHRY and CDR2 is SYGVKD. The V segment lost 11 bases and the J segment 8 bases; nucleotides outside the gene matches: 7. The CDR3 is 12 residues long. CDR3 loop: CASRTGGPEAFF. The CDR3 nucleotides are TGTGCCTCCCGGACAGGGGGCCCCGAAGCTTTCTTT.

This chain links TRBV6-1 with TRBJ1-6; the match to TRBD1 covers 9 bases. CDR3 length: 15 residues. The V and J ends lost 2 bases and 7 bases, in that order; junction bases with no gene match: 3. The germline V gene encodes CDR1 MNHNS and CDR2 SASEGT. The CDR3 region is CASSESGTGNSPLHF. The CDR3 DNA follows: TGTGCCAGCAGTGAAAGTGGGACAGGGAATTCACCCCTCCACTTT.

The genes are TRBV30 and TRBJ2-7; TRBD1 aligns across 8 bases. J was trimmed by 2 bases and V by 0 bases; bases with no gene match: 6. Germline V gene sequence: CDR1 GTSNPN, CDR2 SVGIG (reference sequence). The CDR3 covers 15 residues. CDR3 amino acids: CAWSVGTGSTYEQYF. DNA of the CDR3: TGTGCCTGGAGTGTTGGGACAGGATCAACCTACGAGCAGTACTTC.

The genes are TRBV7-9 and TRBJ2-1, with TRBD1 matching over 7 bases. The CDR3 spans 11 residues. In germline, CDR1 is SEHNR, CDR2 FQNEAQ (reference sequence). V lost 3 bases and J lost 12; bases outside the gene matches: 2. The CDR3 DNA sequence: TGTGCCAGCAGCTTTCCAGGGGGGCAGTTCTTC. Protein product: CASSFPGGQFF.

This chain links TRBV19 with TRBJ1-4; D is unclear. This CDR3 is 13 amino acids long. Germline V gene sequence: CDR1 LNHDA, CDR2 SQIVND (reference sequence). Trimming pared 8 bases from V and 0 bases from J, leaving 7 bases between. The CDR3 sequence is CASEDATNEKLFF. As DNA, the CDR3 is TGTGCCAGTGAGGATGCAACTAATGAAAAACTGTTTTTT.

The chain links TRBV29-1 to TRBJ1-4, with a tentative D call TRBD1 (5 bases). The CDR3 contains 14 residues. Germline CDR1 SQVTM, CDR2 ANQGSEA. V was cut by 7 bases and J by 5 bases, with 17 bases left in between. The CDR3 protein is CSGREGPPNEKLFF. CDR3 coding DNA: TGCAGCGGCAGGGAGGGGCCCCCGAATGAAAAACTGTTTTTT.